The TCR beta chain described here comes from a study of CD8+ T cells in alopecia areata. This clone was seen a handful of times. RNA extraction and reverse transcription yielded cDNA as sequencing template. TCRdb's table, derived via immunoSEQ multiplex PCR, lists solely in-frame clones and lacks some. The sample records 150,000 to 160,000 clones, 40% to 65% being singletons. The specimen comprised CD8+ T cells sorted from blood, sampled at week 0. The TCR sequence derives from a human donor with alopecia areata.

The CDR3 DNA reads TGCAGCGTTGACGGAGGAAGAGCGGATGGCTACACCTTC. Encoded protein: CSVDGGRADGYTF. V is TRBV29-1 and J is TRBJ1-2; D unresolved. The germline V gene encodes CDR1 SQVTM and CDR2 ANQGSEA. The CDR3 is made up of 13 amino acids. The V end was cut by 3 bases, the J end by 6 bases, with 14 bases between. Together with reference TRBV29-1 and TRBJ1-2, the CDR3 gives the full variable domain: SAVISQKPSRDICQRGTSLTIQCQVDSQVTMMFWYRQQPGQSLTLIATANQGSEATYESGFVIDKFPISRPNLTFSTLTVSNMSPEDSSIYLCSVDGGRADGYTFGSGTRLTVV.